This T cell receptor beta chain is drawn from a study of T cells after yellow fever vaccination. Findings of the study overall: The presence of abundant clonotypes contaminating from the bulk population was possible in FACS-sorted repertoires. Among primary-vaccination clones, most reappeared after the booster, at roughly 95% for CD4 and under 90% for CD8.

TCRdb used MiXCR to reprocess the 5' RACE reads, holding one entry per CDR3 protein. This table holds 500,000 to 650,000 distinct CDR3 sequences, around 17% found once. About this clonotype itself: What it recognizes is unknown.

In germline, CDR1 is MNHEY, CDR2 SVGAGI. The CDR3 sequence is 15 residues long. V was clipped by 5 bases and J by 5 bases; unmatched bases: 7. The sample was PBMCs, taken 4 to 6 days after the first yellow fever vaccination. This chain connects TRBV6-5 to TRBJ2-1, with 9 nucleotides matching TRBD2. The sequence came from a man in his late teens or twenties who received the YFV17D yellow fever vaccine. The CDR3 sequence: CASSPRVAGDNEQFF. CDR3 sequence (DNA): TGTGCCAGCAGTCCTCGGGTAGCGGGGGACAATGAGCAGTTCTTC.